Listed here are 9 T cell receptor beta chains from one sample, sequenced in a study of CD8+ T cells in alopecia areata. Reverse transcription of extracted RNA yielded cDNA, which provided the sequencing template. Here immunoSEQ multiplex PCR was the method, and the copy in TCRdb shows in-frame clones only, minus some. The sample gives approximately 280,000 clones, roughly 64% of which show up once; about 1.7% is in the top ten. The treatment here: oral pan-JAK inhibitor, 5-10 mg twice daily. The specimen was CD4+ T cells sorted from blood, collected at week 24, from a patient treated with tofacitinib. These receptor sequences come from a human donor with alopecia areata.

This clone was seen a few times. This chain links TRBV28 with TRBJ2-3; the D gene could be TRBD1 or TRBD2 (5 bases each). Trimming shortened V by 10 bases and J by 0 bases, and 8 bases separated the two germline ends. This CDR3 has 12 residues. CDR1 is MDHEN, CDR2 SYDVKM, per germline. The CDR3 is CATGASTDTQYF. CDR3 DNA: TGTGCCACCGGGGCGAGCACAGATACGCAGTATTTT.

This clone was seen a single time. In DNA form, the CDR3 reads TGTGCCAGCTCCCGGACAGGGGGCACTGAAGCTTTCTTT. This encodes CASSRTGGTEAFF. The chain employs TRBV18 and TRBJ1-1, with 10 bases lining up with TRBD1. With V trimmed by 6 bases and J by 4 bases, 2 bases remained unmatched. The germline V gene encodes CDR1 KGHSH and CDR2 LQKENI. The CDR3 covers 13 residues.

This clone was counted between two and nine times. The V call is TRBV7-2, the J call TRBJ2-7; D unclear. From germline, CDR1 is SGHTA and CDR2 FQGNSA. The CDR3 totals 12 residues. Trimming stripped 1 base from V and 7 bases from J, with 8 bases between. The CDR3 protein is CASSLEGGEQYF. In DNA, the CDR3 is TGTGCCAGCAGCTTAGAGGGTGGGGAGCAGTACTTC.

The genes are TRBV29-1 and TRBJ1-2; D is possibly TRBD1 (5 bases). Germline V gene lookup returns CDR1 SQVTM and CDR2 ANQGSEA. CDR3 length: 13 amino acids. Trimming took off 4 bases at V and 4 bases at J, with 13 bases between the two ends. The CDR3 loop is CSVGNRLSYGYTF. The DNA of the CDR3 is TGCAGCGTTGGTAACAGGTTAAGCTATGGCTACACCTTC.

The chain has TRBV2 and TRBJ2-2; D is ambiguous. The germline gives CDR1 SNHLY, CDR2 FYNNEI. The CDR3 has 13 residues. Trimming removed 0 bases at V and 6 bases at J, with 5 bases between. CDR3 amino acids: CASSEAQAGELFF. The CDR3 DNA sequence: TGTGCCAGCAGTGAAGCTCAGGCCGGGGAGCTGTTTTTT.

The CDR3 sequence is CASSVAALQETQYF. The CDR3 DNA reads TGTGCCAGCAGTGTAGCGGCCCTCCAAGAGACCCAGTACTTC. J is TRBJ2-5 and V is TRBV2; D perhaps matches TRBD2 (6 bases). The V gene's germline CDR1 is SNHLY and CDR2 FYNNEI. V lost 4 bases and J 1 base, leaving 10 bases between the germline ends. CDR3 size: 14 residues.

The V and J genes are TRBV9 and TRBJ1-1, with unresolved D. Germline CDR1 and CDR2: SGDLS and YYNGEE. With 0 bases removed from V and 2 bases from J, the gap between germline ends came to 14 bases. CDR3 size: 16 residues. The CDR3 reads CASSVGTSLYNTEAFF. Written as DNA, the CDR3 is TGTGCCAGCAGCGTAGGAACTTCTCTTTATAACACTGAAGCTTTCTTT.

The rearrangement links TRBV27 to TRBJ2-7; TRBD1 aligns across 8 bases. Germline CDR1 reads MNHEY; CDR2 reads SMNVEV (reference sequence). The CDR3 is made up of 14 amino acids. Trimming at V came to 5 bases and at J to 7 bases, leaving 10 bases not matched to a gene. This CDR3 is CASSRTGLTSEQYF. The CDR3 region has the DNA TGTGCCAGCAGTCGGACAGGGCTTACATCTGAGCAGTACTTC.

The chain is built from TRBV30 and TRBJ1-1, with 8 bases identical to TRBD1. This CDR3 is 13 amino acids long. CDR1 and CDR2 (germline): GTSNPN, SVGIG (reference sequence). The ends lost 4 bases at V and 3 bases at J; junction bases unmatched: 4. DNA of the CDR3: TGTGCCTGGACCCCGACAGGGGACACTGAAGCTTTCTTT. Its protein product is CAWTPTGDTEAFF.